Sequencing of this TCR beta chain was carried out in a study of identical twins. This clonotype occurred a few times. Its antigen remains unknown. Healthy Caucasians were all of the donors. Overall study findings and caveats: There was an excess of low generation probability in the out-of-frame alpha sequences that twins shared. In drawing conclusions, the study used cross-sectional statistical analysis and did not follow the same donors. Invariant populations such as MAIT and iNKT cells could partly muddle zero-insertion analyses.

TCRdb redid the calling of the 5' RACE reads with MiXCR, one entry per CDR3 protein. The data hold under 1 million distinct CDR3 sequences, with approximately 13% observed a single time. Germline-derived CDR1 and CDR2 are MDHEN and SYDVKM. Trimming pared 6 bases from V and 2 bases from J, leaving 19 bases between. The CDR3 loop spans 16 amino acids. Another study also made use of these data, one on yellow fever vaccine responses in identical twins.

The sample comprised PBMCs. The sequence was obtained from a woman under 30 in good health. This chain uses TRBV28 with TRBJ1-2; perhaps TRBD1 as D (6 bases). The DNA of the CDR3 is TGTGCCAGCAGAAGCTTTGGCGGGCAGGGGAACTATGGCTACACCTTC. Protein product: CASRSFGGQGNYGYTF.